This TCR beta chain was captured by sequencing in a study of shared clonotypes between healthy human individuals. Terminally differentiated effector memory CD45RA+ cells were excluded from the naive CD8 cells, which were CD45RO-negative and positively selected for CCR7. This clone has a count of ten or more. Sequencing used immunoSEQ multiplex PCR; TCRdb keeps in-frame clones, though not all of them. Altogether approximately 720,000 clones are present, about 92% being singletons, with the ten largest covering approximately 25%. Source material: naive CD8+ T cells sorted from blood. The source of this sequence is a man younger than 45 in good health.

This chain's CDR3 is CASRSPGSYEQYF. The CDR3 DNA sequence: TGTGCCAGCAGGTCCCCAGGCTCCTACGAGCAGTACTTC. This chain links TRBV27 with TRBJ2-7; D gene uncertain. V shed 6 bases and J shed 0 bases, with 9 bases lying between them. Germline CDR1 MNHEY, CDR2 SMNVEV (reference sequence). This CDR3 is 13 amino acids long.